This T cell receptor (beta chain) emerged from a study of T-cell reconstitution after alpha-beta-depleted transplantation in children. This clonotype was found many times. Its matching antigen is unknown. It was with unique molecular identifiers that the TCRbeta library was prepared. MiXCR, run by TCRdb on the PCR reads, gives a single entry per CDR3 protein. This sample carries over 200,000 distinct CDR3 sequences, 11% of them seen once, and the ten largest clones take approximately 28%. Trimming stripped 6 bases from V and 4 bases from J, with 22 bases between. This CDR3 contains 17 residues. Germline V CDR1 and CDR2: MNHEY, SVGAGI. Study findings and constraints: Newly produced T cells mostly accounted for T-cell counts and diversity one year post-transplant.

V usage is TRBV6-5 and J usage is TRBJ2-1, with TRBD2 as a possible D gene (6 bases). Sequencing used PBMCs, obtained before TCRalphabeta/CD19-depleted stem cell transplant. This receptor was taken from a child younger than two with acute myeloid leukemia, due to receive a stem cell transplant. The CDR3 protein is CASRLIQGTPLYNEQFF. As DNA, the CDR3 is TGTGCCAGCAGATTAATTCAAGGGACTCCCTTGTACAATGAGCAGTTCTTC.